This T cell receptor beta chain came from a study of cytomegalovirus exposure and HLA in healthy donors. Study-level points and caveats: Researchers reported that a few CMV-associated chains were confirmed in vitro as CMV antigen-specific.

On this clone: Its antigen is not identified.

The V and J ends lost 5 bases and 8 bases, in that order; junction bases with no gene match: 17. This CDR3 is built from 17 residues. Germline V gene data show CDR1 as KGHSH and CDR2 as LQKENI. Repertoires were generated with immunoSEQ multiplex PCR, while TCRdb's copy carries only in-frame clones and drops some. Of around 120,000 clones listed, more than 85% are singletons. J is TRBJ1-2 and V is TRBV18; 10 nucleotides line up with TRBD1. Input material: PBMCs. The clonotype originates from a man between 18 and 35 years old in good health and CMV-seropositive. This CDR3 reads CASSNQKDRGKKNGYTF. CDR3 coding DNA: TGTGCCAGCTCAAACCAGAAGGACAGGGGGAAGAAAAACGGCTACACCTTC.